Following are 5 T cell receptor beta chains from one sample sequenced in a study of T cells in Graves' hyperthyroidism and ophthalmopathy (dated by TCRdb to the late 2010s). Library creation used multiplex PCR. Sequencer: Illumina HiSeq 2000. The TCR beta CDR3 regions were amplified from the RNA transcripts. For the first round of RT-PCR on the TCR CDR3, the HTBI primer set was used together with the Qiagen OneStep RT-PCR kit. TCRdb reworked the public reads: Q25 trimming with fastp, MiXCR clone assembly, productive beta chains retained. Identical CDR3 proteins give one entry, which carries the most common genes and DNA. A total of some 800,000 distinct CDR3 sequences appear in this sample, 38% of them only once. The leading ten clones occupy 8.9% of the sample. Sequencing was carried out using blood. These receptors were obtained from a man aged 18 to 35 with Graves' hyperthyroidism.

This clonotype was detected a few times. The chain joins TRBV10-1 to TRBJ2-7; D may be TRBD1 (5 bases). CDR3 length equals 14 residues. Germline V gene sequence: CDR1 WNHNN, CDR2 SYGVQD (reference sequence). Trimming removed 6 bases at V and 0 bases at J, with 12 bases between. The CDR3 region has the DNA TGCGCCAGCAGAGATTTACAGGTCTCCTACGAGCAGTACTTC. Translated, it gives CASRDLQVSYEQYF.

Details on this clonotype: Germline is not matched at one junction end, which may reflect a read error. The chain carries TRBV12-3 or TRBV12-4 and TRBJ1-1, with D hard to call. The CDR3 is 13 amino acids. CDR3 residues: CASSLSQVTETFF. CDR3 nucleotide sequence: TGTGCCAGCAGTTTAAGCCAGGTCACTGAAACTTTCTTT.

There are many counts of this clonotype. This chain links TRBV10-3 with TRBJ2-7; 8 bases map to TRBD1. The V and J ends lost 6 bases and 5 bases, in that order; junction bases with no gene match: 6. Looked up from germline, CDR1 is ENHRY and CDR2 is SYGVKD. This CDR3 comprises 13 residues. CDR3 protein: CAIRPGQEDEQYF. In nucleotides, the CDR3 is TGTGCCATCAGACCGGGACAGGAGGACGAGCAGTACTTC.

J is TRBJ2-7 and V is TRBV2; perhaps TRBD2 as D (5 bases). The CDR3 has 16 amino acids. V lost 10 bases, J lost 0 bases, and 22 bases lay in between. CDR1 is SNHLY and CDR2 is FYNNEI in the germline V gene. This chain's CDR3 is CATTEPPSRPSYEQYF. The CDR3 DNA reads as TGTGCCACCACAGAGCCCCCTAGCCGTCCCTCCTACGAGCAGTACTTC.

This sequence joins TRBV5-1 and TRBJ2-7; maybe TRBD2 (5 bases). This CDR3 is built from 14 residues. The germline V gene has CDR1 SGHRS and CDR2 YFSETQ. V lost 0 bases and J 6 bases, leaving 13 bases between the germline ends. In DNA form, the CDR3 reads TGCGCCAGCAGCTTGGAAGAGGGTTTGGGCGAGCAGTACTTC. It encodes CASSLEEGLGEQYF.